The sequence of this TCR beta chain was determined in a study of blood T cell repertoires in COVID-19. The V gene lost 4 bases and the J gene lost 0 bases, with 13 bases spanning the gap. In germline, CDR1 is MRHNA, CDR2 SNTAGT. The CDR3 covers 15 residues. This clone was counted once. The sample holds other DNA sequences that translate to the same CDR3. Per the authors' pipeline: Reference gene primer amplification in the assay estimated nucleated cell counts. This table comes from immunoSEQ multiplex PCR, and its TCRdb copy is limited to in-frame clones, with some not included. D and trimming were read from the DNA, whereas the V and J calls and clone size are those reported in that table. The table records 130,000 or so clones, about 83% of them present only once. Individuals aged about 18 to 89 years were recruited from 20 to 25 US areas.

This TCR was sampled from a woman aged 50 to 65 with acute COVID-19. The rearrangement links TRBV6-4 to TRBJ2-7; tentatively, D is TRBD2 (5 bases). Sequenced material: PBMCs or T cells enriched from blood (not recorded which). The CDR3 region is CASSVGPGDSYEQYF. CDR3 sequence (DNA): TGTGCCAGCAGTGTCGGGCCCGGGGACTCCTACGAGCAGTACTTC.